A selection of T cell receptor beta chains follows, all from one sample in a study of blood T cell repertoires in COVID-19. Sequencing was performed with immunoSEQ multiplex PCR; in TCRdb, only in-frame clones are kept and a portion is missing. Found here are tens of thousands of clones, over 70% of them singletons; the top ten hold more than 9.5%. Sequenced input: peripheral blood. The source is a human donor with active COVID-19. The donor label of this sample is uncertain. Both conserved end residues are trimmed from each CDR3.

V gene: TRBV2
J gene: TRBJ2-1
CDR3 protein: ASRRLAGSQNEQF

V gene: TRBV29-1
J gene: TRBJ2-1
CDR3 protein: SVETEYNEQF

V gene: TRBV9
J gene: TRBJ2-7
CDR3 protein: ASSVGGDEQY

V gene: TRBV6-6
J gene: TRBJ2-3
CDR3 protein: ASSYLRQGGTDTQY

V gene: TRBV11-2
J gene: TRBJ1-5
CDR3 protein: ASSLLRDQPQH

V gene: TRBV9
J gene: TRBJ1-1
CDR3 protein: ASSVGGAVNTEAF

V gene: TRBV5-6
J gene: TRBJ1-1
CDR3 protein: ASSWGTDEAF

V gene: TRBV5-1
J gene: TRBJ1-3
CDR3 protein: ASSLAGYGNTIY

V gene: TRBV9
J gene: TRBJ2-1
CDR3 protein: ASSGSEQF

V gene: TRBV19
J gene: TRBJ2-7
CDR3 protein: ASSKRGRVYEQY

V gene: TRBV11-2
J gene: TRBJ2-2
CDR3 protein: ASSFQGGFTGELF

V gene: TRBV7-2
J gene: TRBJ1-1
CDR3 protein: ASSTRWTEAF

V gene: TRBV28
J gene: TRBJ1-5
CDR3 protein: ASLGPEGTAQH

V gene: TRBV3-1/TRBV3-2
J gene: TRBJ2-7
CDR3 protein: ASTRGGSLPEQY

V gene: TRBV6-6
J gene: TRBJ2-7
CDR3 protein: ASSYPTSGKIYEQY

V gene: TRBV4-1
J gene: TRBJ2-5
CDR3 protein: ASSQRAAGLYQETQY

V gene: TRBV6-4
J gene: TRBJ2-1
CDR3 protein: ASSADTYNEQF

V gene: TRBV28
J gene: TRBJ2-1
CDR3 protein: ASSLGGSSYNEQF

V gene: TRBV6-4
J gene: TRBJ1-1
CDR3 protein: ASSVSASGTEAF

V gene: TRBV4-2
J gene: TRBJ1-2
CDR3 protein: ASSHLLRTENYGYT

V gene: TRBV7-2
J gene: TRBJ2-3
CDR3 protein: ASSPTSGRPDTQY

V gene: TRBV15
J gene: TRBJ2-1
CDR3 protein: ATSRGGTGSSYNEQF

V gene: TRBV11-3
J gene: TRBJ2-3
CDR3 protein: AWGGGTDTQY

V gene: TRBV19
J gene: TRBJ2-6
CDR3 protein: ASSIDSLGANVLT

V gene: TRBV28
J gene: TRBJ1-5
CDR3 protein: ASSLGGTAGKPQH

V gene: TRBV18
J gene: TRBJ2-3
CDR3 protein: ASSPSGGVGTDTQY

V gene: TRBV3-1/TRBV3-2
J gene: TRBJ2-2
CDR3 protein: ASSQNSHGPGELF

V gene: TRBV7-2
J gene: TRBJ1-4
CDR3 protein: ASSLSGQGDEKLF

V gene: TRBV4-2
J gene: TRBJ2-1
CDR3 protein: ASSQGPATSGSYNEQF

V gene: TRBV10-3
J gene: TRBJ2-7
CDR3 protein: AITGGASYEQY

V gene: TRBV11-3
J gene: TRBJ1-2
CDR3 protein: ASSSDIQANYGYT

V gene: TRBV7-8
J gene: TRBJ2-7
CDR3 protein: ASSLGIGRAHEQY

V gene: TRBV18
J gene: TRBJ1-5
CDR3 protein: ASSPLGLNQPQH

V gene: TRBV2
J gene: TRBJ2-3
CDR3 protein: ASIYGGTDTQY

V gene: TRBV2
J gene: TRBJ2-7
CDR3 protein: ASIPLGTASYEQY

V gene: TRBV19
J gene: TRBJ2-7
CDR3 protein: ASRAGTGYYEQY